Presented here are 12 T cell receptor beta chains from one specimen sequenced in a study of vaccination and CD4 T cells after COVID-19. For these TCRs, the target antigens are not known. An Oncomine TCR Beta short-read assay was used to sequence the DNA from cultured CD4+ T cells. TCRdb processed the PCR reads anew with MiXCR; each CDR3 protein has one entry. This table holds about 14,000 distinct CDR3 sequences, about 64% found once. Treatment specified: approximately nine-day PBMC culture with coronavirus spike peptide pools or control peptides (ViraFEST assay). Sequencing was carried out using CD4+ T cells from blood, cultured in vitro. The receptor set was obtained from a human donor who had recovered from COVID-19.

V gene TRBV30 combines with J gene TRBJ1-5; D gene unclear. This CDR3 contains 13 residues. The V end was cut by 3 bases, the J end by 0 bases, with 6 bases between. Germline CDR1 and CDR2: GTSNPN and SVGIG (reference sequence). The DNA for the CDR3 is TGTGCCTGGAGCACCGATAGCAATCAGCCCCAGCATTTT. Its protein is CAWSTDSNQPQHF.

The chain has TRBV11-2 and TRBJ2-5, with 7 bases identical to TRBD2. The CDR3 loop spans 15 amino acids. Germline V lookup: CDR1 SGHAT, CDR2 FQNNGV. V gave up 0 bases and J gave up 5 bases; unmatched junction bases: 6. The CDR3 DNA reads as TGTGCCAGCAGCTTAGATCCCACCGGGAGGGAGACCCAGTACTTC. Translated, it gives CASSLDPTGRETQYF.

CDR3 DNA sequence: TGTGCCAGCAGCCGCCGACAGTTTAGGGGAACAGATACGCAGTATTTT. Translation gives CASSRRQFRGTDTQYF. The chain couples TRBV6-2 or TRBV6-3 to TRBJ2-3, with D possibly matching TRBD1 (5 bases). The CDR3 contains 16 residues. The germline gives CDR1 MNHEY, CDR2 SVGEGT. Between the trimmed V and J ends, which lost 6 bases and 3 bases, there was a span of 19 bases.

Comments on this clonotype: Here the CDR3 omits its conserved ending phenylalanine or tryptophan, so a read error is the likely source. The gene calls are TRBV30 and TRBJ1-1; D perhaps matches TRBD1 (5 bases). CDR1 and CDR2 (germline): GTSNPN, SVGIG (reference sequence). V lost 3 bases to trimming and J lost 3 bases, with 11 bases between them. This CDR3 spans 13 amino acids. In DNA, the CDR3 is TGTGCCTGGAGAGAGACAGTATACACTGAAGCTTTCTTG. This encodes CAWRETVYTEAFL.

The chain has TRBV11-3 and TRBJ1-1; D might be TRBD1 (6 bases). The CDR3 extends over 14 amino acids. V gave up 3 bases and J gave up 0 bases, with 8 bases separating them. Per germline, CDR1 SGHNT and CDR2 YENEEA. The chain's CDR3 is CASSLGAMNTEAFF. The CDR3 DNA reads TGTGCCAGCAGCTTGGGGGCCATGAACACTGAAGCTTTCTTT.

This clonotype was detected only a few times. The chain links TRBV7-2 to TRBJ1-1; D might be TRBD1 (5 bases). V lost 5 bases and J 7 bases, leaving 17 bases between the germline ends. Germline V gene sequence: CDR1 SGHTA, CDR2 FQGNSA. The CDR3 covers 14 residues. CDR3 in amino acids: CASSKRGARFEAFF. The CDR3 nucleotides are TGTGCCAGCAGCAAACGAGGGGCGCGCTTTGAAGCTTTCTTT. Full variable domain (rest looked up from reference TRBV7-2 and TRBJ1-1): GAGVSQSPSNKVTEKGKDVELRCDPISGHTALYWYRQSLGQGLEFLIYFQGNSAPDKSGLPSDRFSAERTGGSVSTLTIQRTQQEDSAVYLCASSKRGARFEAFFGQGTRLTVV.

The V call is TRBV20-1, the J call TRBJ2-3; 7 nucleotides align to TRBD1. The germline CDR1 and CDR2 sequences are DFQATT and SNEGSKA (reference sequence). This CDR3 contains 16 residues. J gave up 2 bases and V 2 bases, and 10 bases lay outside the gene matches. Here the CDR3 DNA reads TGCAGTGCTAGAAGGGCGACAGGGACCTACACAGATACGCAGTATTTT. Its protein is CSARRATGTYTDTQYF.

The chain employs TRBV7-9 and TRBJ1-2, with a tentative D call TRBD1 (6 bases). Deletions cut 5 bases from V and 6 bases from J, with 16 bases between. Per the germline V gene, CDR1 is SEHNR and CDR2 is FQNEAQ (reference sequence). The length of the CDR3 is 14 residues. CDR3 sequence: CASSPMTGLDGYTF. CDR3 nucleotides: TGTGCCAGCAGCCCAATGACAGGATTAGATGGCTACACCTTC.

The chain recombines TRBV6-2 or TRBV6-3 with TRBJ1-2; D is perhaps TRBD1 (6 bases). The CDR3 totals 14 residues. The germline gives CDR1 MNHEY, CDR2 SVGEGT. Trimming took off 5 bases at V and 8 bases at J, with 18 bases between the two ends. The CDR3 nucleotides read TGTGCCAGCAGTCGGCAGGGGCGCCGCGACGGCTACACCTTC. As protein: CASSRQGRRDGYTF.

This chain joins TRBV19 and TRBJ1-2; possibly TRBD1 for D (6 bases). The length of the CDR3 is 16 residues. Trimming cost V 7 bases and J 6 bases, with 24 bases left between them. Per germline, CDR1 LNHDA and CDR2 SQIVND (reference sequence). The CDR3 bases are TGTGCCAGTAACTGGGGACAAAGGGGATCGGTGGATGGCTACACCTTC. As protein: CASNWGQRGSVDGYTF.

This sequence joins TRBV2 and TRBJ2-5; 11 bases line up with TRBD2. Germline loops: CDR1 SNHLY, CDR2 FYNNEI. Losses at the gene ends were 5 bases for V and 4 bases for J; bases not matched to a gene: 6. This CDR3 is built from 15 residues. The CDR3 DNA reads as TGTGCCAGCAGTCGAACTAGCGGGAGAGGAGAGACCCAGTACTTC. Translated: CASSRTSGRGETQYF.

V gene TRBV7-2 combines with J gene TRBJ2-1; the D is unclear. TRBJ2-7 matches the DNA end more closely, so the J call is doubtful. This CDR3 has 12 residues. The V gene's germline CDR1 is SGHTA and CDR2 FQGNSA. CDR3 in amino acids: CASSEPPYEQYF. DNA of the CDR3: TGTGCCAGCAGCGAGCCACCCTACGAGCAGTACTTC.